This record covers a single TCR beta chain. This record belongs to a study of blood T cell repertoires in COVID-19. The method was immunoSEQ multiplex PCR; TCRdb's version includes in-frame clones alone and lacks a portion of them. Of 90,000 to 100,000 clones in the sample, around 85% are singletons; the top ten hold around 11%. The ends lost 7 bases at V and 2 bases at J; junction bases unmatched: 8. Germline loops: CDR1 SGHTS, CDR2 YDEGEE. The CDR3 has 14 amino acids. The sequence derives from a human donor in a cohort sampled during active COVID-19. This rearrangement joins TRBV5-8 to TRBJ2-5, with TRBD1 matching over 7 bases. Sequencing was done on a sample of peripheral blood. The DNA of the CDR3 is TGTGCCAGCGGAACTCCGGGACAGCAAGAGACCCAGTACTTC. Translating it yields CASGTPGQQETQYF.